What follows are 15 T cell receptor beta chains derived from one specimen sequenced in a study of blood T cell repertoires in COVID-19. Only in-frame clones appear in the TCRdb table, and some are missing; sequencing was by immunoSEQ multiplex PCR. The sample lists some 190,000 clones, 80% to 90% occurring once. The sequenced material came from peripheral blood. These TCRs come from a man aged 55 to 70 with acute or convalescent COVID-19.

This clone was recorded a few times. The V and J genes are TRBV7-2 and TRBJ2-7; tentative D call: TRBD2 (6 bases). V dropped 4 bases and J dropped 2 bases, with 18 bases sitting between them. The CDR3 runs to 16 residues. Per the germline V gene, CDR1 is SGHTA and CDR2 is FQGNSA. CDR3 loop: CASSSSLSGGAYEQYF. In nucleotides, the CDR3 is TGTGCCAGCAGCTCGTCCCTGAGCGGAGGGGCCTACGAGCAGTACTTC.

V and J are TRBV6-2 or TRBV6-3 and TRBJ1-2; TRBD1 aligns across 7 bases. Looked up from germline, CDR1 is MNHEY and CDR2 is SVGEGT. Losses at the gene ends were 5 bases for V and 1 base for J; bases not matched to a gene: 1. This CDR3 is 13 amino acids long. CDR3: CASSGTDNYGYTF. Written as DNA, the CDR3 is TGTGCCAGCAGTGGGACAGATAACTATGGCTACACCTTC.

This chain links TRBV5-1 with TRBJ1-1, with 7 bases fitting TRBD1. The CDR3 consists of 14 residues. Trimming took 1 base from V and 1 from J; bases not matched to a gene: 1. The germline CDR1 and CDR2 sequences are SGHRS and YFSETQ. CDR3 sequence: CASSLTGANTEAFF. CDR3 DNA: TGCGCCAGCAGCTTGACAGGGGCGAACACTGAAGCTTTCTTT.

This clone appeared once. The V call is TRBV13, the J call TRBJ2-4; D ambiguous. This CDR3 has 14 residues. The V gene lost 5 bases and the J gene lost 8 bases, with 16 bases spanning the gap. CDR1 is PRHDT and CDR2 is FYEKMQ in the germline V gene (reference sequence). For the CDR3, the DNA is TGTGCCAGCAGCCAGCACGCCGCTGCGGACATTCAGTACTTC. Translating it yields CASSQHAAADIQYF. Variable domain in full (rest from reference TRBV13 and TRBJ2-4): AAGVIQSPRHLIKEKRETATLKCYPIPRHDTVYWYQQGPGQDPQFLISFYEKMQSDKGSIPDRFSAQQFSDYHSELNMSSLELGDSALYFCASSQHAAADIQYFGAGTRLSVL.

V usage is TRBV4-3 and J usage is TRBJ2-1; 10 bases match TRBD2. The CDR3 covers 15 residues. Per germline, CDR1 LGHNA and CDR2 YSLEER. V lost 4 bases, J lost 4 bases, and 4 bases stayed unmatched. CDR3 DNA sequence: TGCGCCAGCAGCCCTAGCGGGAGTACTTACAATGAGCAGTTCTTC. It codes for CASSPSGSTYNEQFF.

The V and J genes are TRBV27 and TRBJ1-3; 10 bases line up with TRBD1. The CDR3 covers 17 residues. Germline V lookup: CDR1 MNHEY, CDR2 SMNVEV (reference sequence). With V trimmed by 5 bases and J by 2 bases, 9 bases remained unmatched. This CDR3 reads CASSPGTGVRTGNTIYF. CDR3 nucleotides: TGTGCCAGCAGTCCCGGGACAGGGGTCCGAACTGGAAACACCATATATTTT.

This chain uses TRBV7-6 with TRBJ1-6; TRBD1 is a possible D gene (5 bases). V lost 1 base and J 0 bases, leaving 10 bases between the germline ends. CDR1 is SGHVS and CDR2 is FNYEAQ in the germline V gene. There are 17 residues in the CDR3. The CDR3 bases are TGTGCCAGCAGCTTAGGGCGGGGGAGCTCCTATAATTCACCCCTCCACTTT. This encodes CASSLGRGSSYNSPLHF.

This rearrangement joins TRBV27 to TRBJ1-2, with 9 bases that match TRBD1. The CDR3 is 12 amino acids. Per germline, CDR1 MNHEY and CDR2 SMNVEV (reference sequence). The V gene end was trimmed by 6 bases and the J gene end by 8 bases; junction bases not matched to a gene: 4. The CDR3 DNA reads TGTGCCAGCAGCCCAGGACAGGGGGGCTACACCTTC. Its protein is CASSPGQGGYTF.

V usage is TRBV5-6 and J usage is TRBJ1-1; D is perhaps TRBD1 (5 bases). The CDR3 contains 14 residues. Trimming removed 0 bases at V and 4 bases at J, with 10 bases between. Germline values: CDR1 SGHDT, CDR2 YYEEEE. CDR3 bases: TGTGCCAGCAGCTTGGCCGGGGGTGGCACTGAAGCTTTCTTT. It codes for CASSLAGGGTEAFF.

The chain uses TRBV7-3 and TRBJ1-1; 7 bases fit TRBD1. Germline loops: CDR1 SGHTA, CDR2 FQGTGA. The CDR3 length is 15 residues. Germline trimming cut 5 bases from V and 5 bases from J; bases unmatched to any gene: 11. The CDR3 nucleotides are TGTGCCAGCAGCCAGGGGGGACTCCGGGGAACTGAAGCTTTCTTT. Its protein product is CASSQGGLRGTEAFF. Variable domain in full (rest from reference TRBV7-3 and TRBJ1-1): GAGVSQTPSNKVTEKGKYVELRCDPISGHTALYWYRQSLGQGPEFLIYFQGTGAADDSGLPNDRFFAVRPEGSVSTLKIQRTERGDSAVYLCASSQGGLRGTEAFFGQGTRLTVV.

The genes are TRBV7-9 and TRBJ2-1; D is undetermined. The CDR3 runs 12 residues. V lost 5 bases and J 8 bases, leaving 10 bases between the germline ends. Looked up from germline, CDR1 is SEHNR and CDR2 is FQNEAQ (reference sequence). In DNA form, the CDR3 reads TGTGCCAGCAGCGAACTCCGGGATGAGCAGTTCTTC. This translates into CASSELRDEQFF.

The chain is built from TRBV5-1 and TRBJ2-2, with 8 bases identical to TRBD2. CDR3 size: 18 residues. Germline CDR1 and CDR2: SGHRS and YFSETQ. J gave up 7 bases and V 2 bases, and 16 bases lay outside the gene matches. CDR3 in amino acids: CASSFGTVAGRRNGELFF. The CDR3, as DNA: TGCGCCAGCAGCTTCGGGACGGTAGCGGGACGGAGGAACGGGGAGCTGTTTTTT. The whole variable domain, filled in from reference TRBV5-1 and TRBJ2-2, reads KAGVTQTPRYLIKTRGQQVTLSCSPISGHRSVSWYQQTPGQGLQFLFEYFSETQRNKGNFPGRFSGRQFSNSRSEMNVSTLELGDSALYLCASSFGTVAGRRNGELFFGEGSRLTVL.

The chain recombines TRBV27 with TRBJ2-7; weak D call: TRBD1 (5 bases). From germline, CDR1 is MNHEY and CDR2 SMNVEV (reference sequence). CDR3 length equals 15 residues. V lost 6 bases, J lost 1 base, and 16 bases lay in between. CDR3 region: CASSRKGQGSYEQYF. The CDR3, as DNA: TGTGCCAGCAGCCGGAAGGGGCAGGGTTCCTACGAGCAGTACTTC.

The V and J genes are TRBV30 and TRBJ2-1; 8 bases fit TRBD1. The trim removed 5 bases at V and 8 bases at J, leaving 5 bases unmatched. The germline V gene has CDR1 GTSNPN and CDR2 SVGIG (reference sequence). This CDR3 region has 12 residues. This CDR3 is CAWRTGRYEQFF. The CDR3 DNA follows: TGTGCCTGGCGGACAGGGAGGTATGAGCAGTTCTTC.

CDR3 residues: CASSLYRVGTEAFF. DNA for the CDR3: TGTGCCAGCAGCCTATACAGGGTAGGCACTGAAGCTTTCTTT. The genes are TRBV28 and TRBJ1-1; the D gene is possibly TRBD1 (6 bases). CDR1 is MDHEN, CDR2 SYDVKM, per germline. There are 14 residues in the CDR3. V dropped 6 bases and J dropped 4 bases, with 15 bases sitting between them. Full variable domain (outside the CDR3, taken from reference TRBV28 and TRBJ1-1): DVKVTQSSRYLVKRTGEKVFLECVQDMDHENMFWYRQDPGLGLRLIYFSYDVKMKEKGDIPEGYSVSREKKERFSLILESASTNQTSMYLCASSLYRVGTEAFFGQGTRLTVV.